The clone carrying this T cell receptor (beta chain) was detected a few times. Its antigen is as yet unknown. The sample originates from a study of T cells in Graves' hyperthyroidism and ophthalmopathy. Study outcomes and limitations: Model-based prediction identified ophthalmopathy a median about 6 months prior to its onset.

The ends were cut back, 7 bases at V and 2 bases at J, with 15 bases in the middle. Looked up from germline, CDR1 is SGHTA and CDR2 is FQGNSA. This CDR3 region has 14 residues. It was RNA transcripts that yielded the amplified TCR beta CDR3 regions. HTBI primers were employed in a first-round RT-PCR of the TCR CDR3. One entry per CDR3 protein, called by TCRdb with MiXCR from the multiplex PCR reads. The repertoire has 550,000 to 700,000 distinct CDR3 sequences, roughly 15% of them found once; the top ten carry 3.5% to 4.5%. The sequencing sample was made of blood. This clonotype originated in a woman aged 40 to 55 with Graves' ophthalmopathy. The chain recombines TRBV7-2 with TRBJ2-7, with D perhaps TRBD1 (5 bases). CDR3 coding DNA: TGTGCCAGCACCTGGACATATCTCGCCTACGAGCAGTACTTC. Protein sequence: CASTWTYLAYEQYF.